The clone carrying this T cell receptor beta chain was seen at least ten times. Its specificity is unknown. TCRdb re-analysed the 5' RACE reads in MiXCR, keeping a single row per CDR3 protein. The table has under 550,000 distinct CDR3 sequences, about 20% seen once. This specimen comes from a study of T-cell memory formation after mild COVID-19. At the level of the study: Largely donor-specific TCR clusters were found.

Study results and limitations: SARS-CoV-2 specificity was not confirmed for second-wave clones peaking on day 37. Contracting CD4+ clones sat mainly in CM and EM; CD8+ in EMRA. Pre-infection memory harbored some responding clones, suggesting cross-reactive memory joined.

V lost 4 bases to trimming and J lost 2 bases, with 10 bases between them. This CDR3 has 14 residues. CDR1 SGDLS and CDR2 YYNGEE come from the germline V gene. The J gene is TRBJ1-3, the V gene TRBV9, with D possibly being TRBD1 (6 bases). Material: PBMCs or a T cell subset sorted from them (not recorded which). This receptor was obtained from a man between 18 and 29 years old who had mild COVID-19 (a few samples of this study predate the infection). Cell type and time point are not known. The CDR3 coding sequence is TGTGCCAGCAGCCAACAGGGTACTGGAAACACCATATATTTT. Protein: CASSQQGTGNTIYF.